This T cell receptor (beta chain) was profiled in a study of OX40 agonist ivuxolimab in advanced cancers. Across the study: Ivuxolimab is an agonistic anti-OX40 (CD134) antibody, and patients were treated with it. In this trial design, patients received ivuxolimab intravenously at 0.01 to 10 mg/kg every 2 weeks.

With regard to this clone: Its matching antigen is unknown.

The CDR3 runs to 13 residues. CDR1 and CDR2 (germline): SGHRS, YFSETQ. V dropped 3 bases and J dropped 9 bases, with 13 bases sitting between them. Clones were read by immunoSEQ multiplex PCR, and TCRdb kept only the in-frame ones, dropping some. The sample carries tens of thousands of clones, approximately 90% recorded once. General observations from the study: Normalized expansion of T-cell clones was also low for some nonresponders.

This sample comprised CD4+ or CD8+ T cells sorted from blood, obtained in a trial of the OX40 agonist ivuxolimab. The source of this sequence is an adult with an advanced solid tumor such as melanoma, head and neck, liver or kidney cancer. The rearrangement links TRBV5-1 to TRBJ2-1; possibly TRBD1 for D (7 bases). The CDR3 here is CASSSRGASEQFF. CDR3 DNA sequence: TGCGCCAGCAGCTCCAGGGGGGCGAGTGAGCAGTTCTTC.